This passage covers 28 T cell receptor beta chains from one sample sequenced in a study of T cells in Graves' hyperthyroidism and ophthalmopathy. RNA transcripts were the template for amplifying TCR beta CDR3 regions. HTBI primers were used for first-round RT-PCR of the TCR CDR3. TCRdb ran MiXCR on the multiplex PCR reads and lists one entry per CDR3 protein. The table lists fewer than 800,000 distinct CDR3 sequences, 16% of them singletons, with around 7.7% in the top ten. The sample comprised blood. These receptors came from a man in his late teens or twenties with Graves' hyperthyroidism.

The chain couples TRBV25-1 to TRBJ2-7; D is uncertain. V lost 4 bases to trimming and J lost 1 base, with 11 bases between them. Per germline, CDR1 MGHDK and CDR2 SYGVNS. The CDR3 covers 14 residues. CDR3 nucleotides: TGTGCCAGCAGTGGAGAGGTTTGGTCCTACGAGCAGTACTTC. Translated, it gives CASSGEVWSYEQYF.

The CDR3 spells CASEEGPSNQPQHF. DNA of the CDR3: TGTGCCAGCGAAGAGGGGCCCTCCAATCAGCCCCAGCATTTT. The V call is TRBV6-1, the J call TRBJ1-5, with a possible D match to TRBD1 (5 bases). The V gene lost 8 bases and the J gene lost 3 bases, with 14 bases spanning the gap. This CDR3 spans 14 amino acids. Germline CDR1 is MNHNS and CDR2 is SASEGT.

This clonotype occurred many times. J is TRBJ2-7 and V is TRBV3-1; TRBD1 agrees at 7 bases. Germline V CDR1 and CDR2: LGHDT, YNNKEL (reference sequence). J was trimmed by 0 bases and V by 0 bases; bases with no gene match: 5. CDR3 length equals 16 residues. The CDR3 loop is CASSQDASGGSYEQYF. In DNA form, the CDR3 reads TGTGCCAGCAGCCAAGATGCGTCAGGGGGCTCCTACGAGCAGTACTTC.

In its sample, this clonotype was seen a few times. One junction end does not reproduce the germline sequence, and a read error may be involved. This rearrangement joins TRBV9 to TRBJ1-2; TRBD1 agrees at 10 bases. This CDR3 is built from 15 residues. The V gene's germline CDR1 is SGDLS and CDR2 YYNGEE. CDR3 coding DNA: TGTGCCAGCAGTCCCCGACAGGGGGCGAACTATAGCTACACCTTC. This encodes CASSPRQGANYSYTF.

The chain uses TRBV28 and TRBJ2-7, with D possibly TRBD2 on 5 matching bases. The V and J ends lost 7 bases and 2 bases respectively, with 18 bases between them. The germline V gene encodes CDR1 MDHEN and CDR2 SYDVKM. The CDR3 totals 15 residues. The CDR3 bases are TGTGCCAGCACCCCCCGGAGGTTGGCCGCCTACGAGCAGTACTTC. Its protein is CASTPRRLAAYEQYF.

A few counts support this clonotype. The rearrangement joins TRBV6-1 to TRBJ1-6; the D is unclear. Germline lookup yields CDR1 MNHNS and CDR2 SASEGT. CDR3 size: 13 residues. The ends were cut back, 6 bases at V and 8 bases at J, with 11 bases in the middle. CDR3 loop: CASRPVRDSPLHF. The CDR3 nucleotides read TGTGCCAGCAGACCCGTGAGGGATTCACCCCTCCACTTT.

The table lists this clonotype with many counts. V gene TRBV7-2 combines with J gene TRBJ2-7; D ambiguous. Germline lookup yields CDR1 SGHTA and CDR2 FQGNSA. The CDR3 loop spans 15 amino acids. Between the trimmed V and J ends, which lost 2 bases and 2 bases, there was a span of 13 bases. For the CDR3, the DNA is TGTGCCAGCAGCTTAAGCACAGTTAATCCCTACGAGCAGTACTTC. Translating it yields CASSLSTVNPYEQYF. The complete variable domain, with remaining parts taken from reference TRBV7-2 and TRBJ2-7, reads GAGVSQSPSNKVTEKGKDVELRCDPISGHTALYWYRQSLGQGLEFLIYFQGNSAPDKSGLPSDRFSAERTGGSVSTLTIQRTQQEDSAVYLCASSLSTVNPYEQYFGPGTRLTVT.

This clonotype showed up many times. The chain links TRBV28 to TRBJ1-1; D is unclear. Trimming shortened V by 2 bases and J by 3 bases, and 13 bases separated the two germline ends. CDR3 length: 15 residues. Per germline, CDR1 MDHEN and CDR2 SYDVKM. DNA for the CDR3: TGTGCCAGCAGTTTACGCACGTGGCCTTACACTGAAGCTTTCTTT. This codes for CASSLRTWPYTEAFF.

This clonotype has at least ten counts. The chain joins TRBV29-1 to TRBJ1-2; no clear D. V dropped 4 bases and J dropped 3 bases, with 6 bases sitting between them. There are 11 residues in the CDR3. The V gene's germline CDR1 is SQVTM and CDR2 ANQGSEA. The CDR3 spells CSVALDYGYTF. CDR3 bases: TGCAGCGTTGCCTTGGACTATGGCTACACCTTC.

The genes are TRBV24-1 and TRBJ2-5, with 9 bases aligning to TRBD1. V was clipped by 4 bases and J by 2 bases; unmatched bases: 16. CDR1 and CDR2 (germline): KGHDR, SFDVKD. CDR3 length equals 19 residues. The CDR3 nucleotides are TGTGCCACCAGTGAGACAGGGGGGGCGCTTAAAAGGGGACAAGAGACCCAGTACTTC. It specifies CATSETGGALKRGQETQYF.

This clonotype occurred many times. The chain carries TRBV20-1 and TRBJ2-1; D gene ambiguous. Trimming removed 0 bases at V and 6 bases at J, with 15 bases between. CDR1 is DFQATT, CDR2 SNEGSKA, per germline (reference sequence). CDR3 length: 15 amino acids. The DNA for the CDR3 is TGCAGTGCTAGAGATTATCGGGCGACGGGCAATGAGCAGTTCTTC. Amino acids: CSARDYRATGNEQFF.

This clonotype has a handful of counts. The chain recombines TRBV6-1 with TRBJ1-2; 9 bases line up with TRBD1. V was clipped by 6 bases and J by 4 bases; unmatched bases: 9. This CDR3 has 15 amino acids. Germline V CDR1 and CDR2: MNHNS, SASEGT. The CDR3 loop reads CASRPGTGKIYGYTF. In nucleotides, the CDR3 is TGTGCCAGCAGACCCGGGACAGGGAAGATCTATGGCTACACCTTC.

The chain employs TRBV9 and TRBJ2-3; D possibly uses TRBD1 or TRBD2 (5 bases each). Trimming left V 2 bases short and J 0 bases short, with 13 bases between. Germline V lookup: CDR1 SGDLS, CDR2 YYNGEE. CDR3 length: 16 amino acids. CDR3 coding DNA: TGTGCCAGCAGCGTTACTGGGGGACCCAGCACAGATACGCAGTATTTT. This translates into CASSVTGGPSTDTQYF.

This clonotype was found many times. V gene TRBV28 combines with J gene TRBJ1-1; D is possibly TRBD1 (5 bases). Germline V CDR1 and CDR2: MDHEN, SYDVKM. Trimming stripped 3 bases from V and 1 base from J, with 9 bases between. The CDR3 loop spans 14 amino acids. CDR3 protein: CASSFQGSNTEAFF. Here the CDR3 DNA reads TGTGCCAGCAGTTTTCAGGGTTCGAACACTGAAGCTTTCTTT.

This clonotype was observed at least ten times. The rearrangement joins TRBV6-2 or TRBV6-3 to TRBJ2-5; no reliable D call. The V gene lost 6 bases and the J gene lost 4 bases, with 12 bases spanning the gap. Germline V gives CDR1 MNHEY, CDR2 SVGEGT. This CDR3 contains 13 residues. DNA of the CDR3: TGTGCCAGCAGCTACCCCGCAAGAGAGACCCAGTACTTC. Translating it yields CASSYPARETQYF.

The sample holds many counts of this clonotype. The chain carries TRBV6-2 or TRBV6-3 and TRBJ2-7; TRBD1 aligns across 8 bases. Looked up from germline, CDR1 is MNHEY and CDR2 is SVGEGT. Trimming removed 2 bases from V and 7 bases from J; junction bases left unmatched: 10. The CDR3 runs 15 residues. Here the CDR3 DNA reads TGTGCCAGCAGTTACCTGACAGGGGCCCGTAGAGAGCAGTACTTC. Amino acids: CASSYLTGARREQYF.

This clonotype turned up a few times. CDR3 sequence (DNA): TGCGCCAGCAGCTTGGCGGCAGGGGGTAATGAAGCTTTCTTT. It codes for CASSLAAGGNEAFF. This chain links TRBV5-1 with TRBJ1-1; 7 nucleotides line up with TRBD1. This CDR3 comprises 14 residues. V dropped 0 bases and J dropped 7; count of bases not matched to a gene: 6. CDR1 and CDR2 from the germline V gene are SGHRS and YFSETQ. Using reference TRBV5-1 and TRBJ1-1 for the parts outside the CDR3, the full variable domain is KAGVTQTPRYLIKTRGQQVTLSCSPISGHRSVSWYQQTPGQGLQFLFEYFSETQRNKGNFPGRFSGRQFSNSRSEMNVSTLELGDSALYLCASSLAAGGNEAFFGQGTRLTVV.

Worth noting for this clonotype: A read error is possible here, since a much larger clone lies one base away. The chain employs TRBV7-3 and TRBJ2-1; TRBD1 aligns across 8 bases. J was trimmed by 9 bases and V by 5 bases; bases with no gene match: 3. Germline values: CDR1 SGHTA, CDR2 FQGTGA. The CDR3 has 12 amino acids. The DNA for the CDR3 is TGTGCCAGCAGCCGGACAGGGACTGAGCAGTTCTTC. Translated, it gives CASSRTGTEQFF.

Of note for this clonotype: The junction departs from germline at one end; a sequencing error may be responsible. The V call is TRBV20-1, the J call TRBJ2-5; D is tentatively TRBD1 or TRBD2 (6 bases each). The CDR3 totals 15 residues. Looked up from germline, CDR1 is DFQATT and CDR2 is SNEGSKA (reference sequence). CDR3 in DNA: TGCAGTGCTAGTGGGGGGCGCGTGGACCAAGAGGCCCAGTACTTC. It specifies CSASGGRVDQEAQYF.

This clonotype was counted between two and nine times. The V call is TRBV7-3, the J call TRBJ1-5; D might be TRBD1 (6 bases). V gave up 2 bases and J gave up 0 bases, with 17 bases separating them. Germline CDR1 reads SGHTA; CDR2 reads FQGTGA. The CDR3 spans 18 residues. In DNA, the CDR3 is TGTGCCAGCAGCTTAGACAGGACCAGTGAGAATAGCAATCAGCCCCAGCATTTT. Its protein is CASSLDRTSENSNQPQHF.

The chain has TRBV30 and TRBJ2-7, with 12 positions matching TRBD2. The V gene end was trimmed by 2 bases and the J gene end by 3 bases; junction bases not matched to a gene: 14. This CDR3 has 18 amino acids. Germline V gives CDR1 GTSNPN, CDR2 SVGIG (reference sequence). The chain's CDR3 is CAWSKLGLAGGPIYEQYF. In DNA form, the CDR3 reads TGTGCCTGGAGTAAGTTAGGTCTAGCGGGAGGGCCTATCTACGAGCAGTACTTC.

This clonotype was detected ten times or more. The J gene is TRBJ2-1, the V gene TRBV20-1; 10 bases are a match to TRBD2. J was trimmed by 8 bases and V by 2 bases; bases with no gene match: 6. CDR3 length: 14 residues. CDR1 DFQATT and CDR2 SNEGSKA come from the germline V gene (reference sequence). The CDR3 coding sequence is TGCAGTGCTAGAAGTAGCGGGAGGTGGGATGAGCAGTTCTTC. It encodes CSARSSGRWDEQFF.

V and J are TRBV4-3 and TRBJ2-3; 11 bases are shared with TRBD1. Germline CDR1 and CDR2: LGHNA and YSLEER. This CDR3 has 16 residues. V lost 4 bases to trimming and J lost 5 bases; unmatched junction nucleotides: 8. CDR3 loop: CASSPSGQGAKDTQYF. DNA of the CDR3: TGCGCCAGCAGCCCAAGTGGACAGGGGGCAAAAGATACGCAGTATTTT.

This clonotype was recorded a few times. This chain uses TRBV20-1 with TRBJ2-3; 11 positions match TRBD2. Germline V gives CDR1 DFQATT, CDR2 SNEGSKA (reference sequence). After removal of 3 bases from V and 5 bases from J, the junction contained 7 bases not matched to a gene. This CDR3 is built from 15 residues. The CDR3 region is CSARDSGTSGDTQYF. The CDR3 bases are TGCAGTGCTAGGGACTCCGGGACTAGCGGAGATACGCAGTATTTT.

On this clonotype: A much larger clone is a single base away; this may be a read error. The chain combines TRBV20-1 with TRBJ2-7; weak D call: TRBD1 (5 bases). V lost 1 base and J lost 3, with 10 bases in between. The CDR3 has 13 amino acids. Germline CDR1 DFQATT, CDR2 SNEGSKA (reference sequence). The CDR3 DNA is TGCAGTGCTAGAGCGACAGAGAACTACGAGCAGTACTTC. Its protein product is CSARATENYEQYF.

Comments on this clonotype: One base away lies a much larger clone, so this may be a sequencing read error. V usage is TRBV5-5 and J usage is TRBJ1-1; weak D call: TRBD1 (5 bases). V gave up 9 bases and J gave up 10 bases, with 22 bases separating them. This CDR3 spans 13 amino acids. CDR1 is SGHKS, CDR2 YYEKEE, per germline (reference sequence). CDR3: CATHRLRGKGAFF. In nucleotides, the CDR3 is TGTGCCACCCATCGCCTTCGGGGGAAAGGAGCTTTCTTT.

The table lists this clonotype with a few counts. The DNA of the CDR3 is TGTGCCAGCAGTCCACCCGTAGGGAACACTGAAGCTTTCTTT. As protein: CASSPPVGNTEAFF. The chain has TRBV28 and TRBJ1-1, with D unresolved. Germline assignment: CDR1 MDHEN and CDR2 SYDVKM. This CDR3 spans 14 amino acids. The V end lost 5 bases, the J end lost 1 base, and 11 bases lay between the germline ends.

In its sample, this clonotype was seen many times. The chain has TRBV28 and TRBJ2-1; D might be TRBD1 (6 bases). Per the germline V gene, CDR1 is MDHEN and CDR2 is SYDVKM. V was cut by 6 bases and J by 4 bases, with 16 bases left in between. This CDR3 contains 15 residues. The CDR3 sequence: CASRYRQEVYNEQFF. The CDR3 nucleotides read TGTGCCAGCAGATACCGACAGGAAGTTTACAATGAGCAGTTCTTC.